The 13 T cell receptor beta chains below were found in one sample sequenced in a study of blood T cell repertoires in COVID-19. Clones were read by immunoSEQ multiplex PCR, and TCRdb kept only the in-frame ones, dropping some. The table shows about 300,000 clones, with about four fifths occurring only once. Sequencing input: peripheral blood. These TCRs come from a human donor with COVID-19, enrolled during active disease. The donor label of this sample is uncertain.

The rearrangement uses TRBV18 and TRBJ2-1, with 9 bases fitting TRBD2. Germline loops: CDR1 KGHSH, CDR2 LQKENI. The junction had 5 bases not matched to a gene; V was cut back by 3 bases and J by 5 bases. The CDR3 length is 15 residues. CDR3 amino acids: CASSPTSGPHNEQFF. CDR3 bases: TGTGCCAGCTCACCGACTAGCGGCCCCCACAATGAGCAGTTCTTC.

V and J are TRBV28 and TRBJ2-2; TRBD1 is a possible D gene (6 bases). Germline V gene data show CDR1 as MDHEN and CDR2 as SYDVKM. This CDR3 is built from 14 residues. Trimming cost V 4 bases and J 4 bases, with 10 bases left between them. The CDR3 loop reads CASSSNRVTGELFF. As DNA, the CDR3 is TGTGCCAGCAGTTCTAACAGGGTCACCGGGGAGCTGTTTTTT.

V is TRBV28 and J is TRBJ2-3; TRBD2 matches at 13 bases. Per germline, CDR1 MDHEN and CDR2 SYDVKM. J was trimmed by 6 bases and V by 6 bases; bases with no gene match: 6. The CDR3 covers 15 residues. Here the CDR3 reads CASSPRTSGSDTQYF. CDR3 nucleotide sequence: TGTGCCAGCAGCCCCCGGACTAGCGGGAGTGATACGCAGTATTTT. Drawing the rest from reference TRBV28 and TRBJ2-3, the complete variable domain is DVKVTQSSRYLVKRTGEKVFLECVQDMDHENMFWYRQDPGLGLRLIYFSYDVKMKEKGDIPEGYSVSREKKERFSLILESASTNQTSMYLCASSPRTSGSDTQYFGPGTRLTVL.

This chain joins TRBV7-3 and TRBJ2-1; TRBD2 agrees at 16 bases. V trimming: 4 bases; J trimming: 6 bases; junction bases outside the gene matches: 6. The CDR3 runs 17 residues. Germline lookup yields CDR1 SGHTA and CDR2 FQGTGA. This chain's CDR3 is CASSSTGTSGRGNEQFF. The DNA for the CDR3 is TGTGCCAGCAGCTCGACCGGGACTAGCGGGAGGGGCAATGAGCAGTTCTTC.

The genes are TRBV27 and TRBJ1-2; 12 positions agree with TRBD1. Trimming took 5 bases from V and 4 from J; bases not matched to a gene: 11. Germline V lookup: CDR1 MNHEY, CDR2 SMNVEV (reference sequence). The CDR3 is 17 amino acids. For the CDR3, the DNA is TGTGCCAGCAGTACACTGGGACAGGGGGCGCGAGGCTATGGCTACACCTTC. Its translation: CASSTLGQGARGYGYTF.

The chain uses TRBV6-5 and TRBJ2-3; D is unresolved. V was clipped by 2 bases and J by 12 bases, with 18 bases between them. The CDR3 has 14 amino acids. Germline V gene sequence: CDR1 MNHEY, CDR2 SVGAGI. CDR3 nucleotides: TGTGCCAGCAGTTACACCCCCTTGGGTTCGGGTCAGTATTTT. It specifies CASSYTPLGSGQYF.

The chain joins TRBV4-1 to TRBJ1-4, with a possible D match to TRBD1 (5 bases). The CDR3 extends over 14 amino acids. In germline, CDR1 is MGHRA, CDR2 YSYEKL. V lost 6 bases and J lost 1, with 9 bases in between. Here the CDR3 DNA reads TGCGCCAGCAGTCGTCAGGGAACTAATGAAAAACTGTTTTTT. Amino acids: CASSRQGTNEKLFF.

The chain is built from TRBV6-5 and TRBJ2-3; TRBD2 matches at 7 bases. Germline V gives CDR1 MNHEY, CDR2 SVGAGI. V dropped 9 bases and J dropped 1; count of bases not matched to a gene: 4. The CDR3 contains 13 residues. CDR3 coding DNA: TGTGCCAGTCGGGGGAGGGGCACAGATACGCAGTATTTT. Translating it yields CASRGRGTDTQYF.

In its sample, this clone was seen a few times. The V gene is TRBV19, the J gene TRBJ1-5; 7 positions match TRBD1. The V gene end was trimmed by 6 bases and the J gene end by 5 bases; junction bases not matched to a gene: 7. The CDR3 has 14 residues. Germline V CDR1 and CDR2: LNHDA, SQIVND (reference sequence). The CDR3, as DNA: TGTGCCAGTAGCACGGACAGGTCCCATCAGCCCCAGCATTTT. Protein: CASSTDRSHQPQHF.

This chain connects TRBV28 to TRBJ1-1; D unclear. The V end was cut by 6 bases, the J end by 7 bases, with 18 bases between. This CDR3 is built from 14 residues. CDR1 is MDHEN and CDR2 is SYDVKM in the germline V gene. For the CDR3, the DNA is TGTGCCAGCAGCACCCCTCGGAGGCTAGTTGAAGCTTTCTTT. As protein: CASSTPRRLVEAFF.

V is TRBV9 and J is TRBJ2-1; 7 nucleotides agree with TRBD1. V lost 5 bases to trimming and J lost 7 bases; unmatched junction nucleotides: 9. Germline assignment: CDR1 SGDLS and CDR2 YYNGEE. The CDR3 loop spans 14 amino acids. Here the CDR3 reads CASSLDRDRNEQFF. DNA for the CDR3: TGTGCCAGCAGTCTAGACAGGGATCGGAATGAGCAGTTCTTC.

The chain employs TRBV9 and TRBJ2-1; D may be TRBD1 (5 bases). Germline V gene data show CDR1 as SGDLS and CDR2 as YYNGEE. The CDR3 length is 16 residues. V lost 4 bases, J lost 6 bases, and 20 bases lay in between. This CDR3 reads CASSLWSEWGSNEQFF. DNA of the CDR3: TGTGCCAGCAGCCTTTGGAGCGAATGGGGCAGCAATGAGCAGTTCTTC.

The chain combines TRBV5-4 with TRBJ2-5, with D uncertain. V lost 0 bases to trimming and J lost 5 bases, with 5 bases between them. Germline V gene data show CDR1 as SGHNT and CDR2 as YYREEE (reference sequence). The CDR3 has 12 residues. The CDR3 coding sequence is TGTGCCAGCAGCTTGGATAGTGAGACCCAGTACTTC. Its translation: CASSLDSETQYF.